This T cell receptor beta chain derives from a study of T cell responses to AZD1222 COVID-19 vaccine. Findings and limits, study-wide: Every sample of the repertoires postdated the peak T cell response. Increased Spike-specific TCR breadth and depth were observed after two AZD1222 doses.

Trimming stripped 0 bases from V and 19 bases from J, with 7 bases between. The CDR3 has 10 residues. CDR1 and CDR2 (germline): LGHDT, YNNKEL (reference sequence). A word on this clone: Its matching antigen is unknown.

Measured with immunoSEQ multiplex PCR; TCRdb has only the in-frame clones, and not every one. Of about 150,000 clones detected, approximately 91% appear once; the ten largest clones hold under 8%. Sequenced here: peripheral blood, sampled after recovery from COVID-19. This sequence was found in an adult who had recovered from COVID-19. The chain has TRBV3-1 (or the pseudogene TRBV3-2) and TRBJ1-6; D gene uncertain. In DNA form, the CDR3 reads TGTGCCAGCAGCCAAGATTTAGCACACTTT. Residues: CASSQDLAHF.